A single sample is the source of the 21 T cell receptor beta chains below, sequenced in a study of shared clonotypes between healthy human individuals. The method was immunoSEQ multiplex PCR; TCRdb's version includes in-frame clones alone and lacks a portion of them. Here the sample spans roughly 1 million clones, 70% to 80% being singletons. Sequencing was performed on memory CD4+ T cells from PBMCs. Sample subset: CD45RA-negative fraction. Every receptor here comes from a man aged 18-30 years in good health. Some clones in this sample may be carry-over from other donors' samples.

In its sample, this clone was seen a few times. The rearrangement joins TRBV14 to TRBJ2-5; TRBD1 matches 10 bases. CDR3 length: 16 amino acids. Germline V gene data show CDR1 as SGHDN and CDR2 as FVKESK. Unmatched junction bases numbered 9, after V lost 1 base and J lost 7 bases. The CDR3 is CASSQVRGTGARTQYF. The CDR3 nucleotides read TGTGCCAGCAGCCAAGTCCGGGGGACAGGGGCTCGGACCCAGTACTTC.

The chain has TRBV7-9 and TRBJ1-1; D might be TRBD1 (5 bases). CDR1 SEHNR and CDR2 FQNEAQ come from the germline V gene (reference sequence). The V and J ends lost 1 base and 6 bases respectively, with 27 bases between them. CDR3 length: 19 amino acids. The CDR3 region is CASSLEGGYGATPVSEAFF. Here the CDR3 DNA reads TGTGCCAGCAGCTTAGAGGGCGGTTATGGGGCGACCCCGGTTTCTGAAGCTTTCTTT.

The DNA of the CDR3 is TGTGCCAGCAGCGTAAGTAGTGGGAGGGGGCGCGACACTGAAGCTTTCTTT. Translating gives CASSVSSGRGRDTEAFF. The chain joins TRBV9 to TRBJ1-1; 7 bases agree with TRBD1. The CDR3 consists of 17 residues. Germline values: CDR1 SGDLS, CDR2 YYNGEE. Trimming at V came to 1 base and at J to 3 bases, leaving 12 bases not matched to a gene. The full variable domain, in which reference TRBV9 and TRBJ1-1 provide the parts outside the CDR3, is DSGVTQTPKHLITATGQRVTLRCSPRSGDLSVYWYQQSLDQGLQFLIQYYNGEERAKGNILERFSAQQFPDLHSELNLSSLELGDSALYFCASSVSSGRGRDTEAFFGQGTRLTVV.

V usage is TRBV2 and J usage is TRBJ1-5; maybe TRBD1 (5 bases). CDR1 is SNHLY and CDR2 is FYNNEI in the germline V gene. With 5 bases removed from V and 3 bases from J, the gap between germline ends came to 14 bases. The CDR3 runs to 15 residues. The CDR3 reads CASSYSGNNNQPQHF. CDR3 nucleotide sequence: TGTGCCAGCAGTTACTCAGGGAATAACAATCAGCCCCAGCATTTT.

The gene calls are TRBV19 and TRBJ1-2; the match to TRBD1 covers 9 bases. The CDR3 has 14 residues. Per germline, CDR1 LNHDA and CDR2 SQIVND (reference sequence). The V and J ends lost 7 bases and 4 bases, in that order; junction bases with no gene match: 7. Here the CDR3 reads CASNNRGLGYGYTF. The CDR3, as DNA: TGTGCCAGTAATAACAGGGGGCTTGGCTATGGCTACACCTTC.

The chain has TRBV27 and TRBJ2-7; 9 bases agree with TRBD2. V shed 5 bases, J shed 6 bases, and the junction held 14 bases outside the gene matches. This CDR3 is 16 amino acids long. Germline CDR1 and CDR2: MNHEY and SMNVEV (reference sequence). The CDR3 nucleotides read TGTGCCAGCAGTCCCACGCCCGGGACTAGCTCCGGCGAGCAGTACTTC. Amino acid sequence: CASSPTPGTSSGEQYF.

The chain carries TRBV6-5 and TRBJ2-5; D is undetermined. The CDR3 sequence is 10 residues long. The V gene's germline CDR1 is MNHEY and CDR2 SVGAGI. V lost 8 bases, J lost 3 bases, and 4 bases lay in between. CDR3 DNA sequence: TGTGCCAGCGGGGAAGAGACCCAGTACTTC. Its protein product is CASGEETQYF.

This chain joins TRBV19 and TRBJ1-1; D is unresolved. In germline, CDR1 is LNHDA, CDR2 SQIVND (reference sequence). V was cut by 4 bases and J by 3 bases, with 18 bases left in between. CDR3 length: 16 residues. The CDR3 coding sequence is TGTGCCAGTAGTACCGGGCCTCCCCGTCTGGACACTGAAGCTTTCTTT. Translating gives CASSTGPPRLDTEAFF.

In its sample, this clone was seen a few times. The rearrangement links TRBV5-4 to TRBJ2-4; D remains unclear. The CDR3 extends over 13 amino acids. In germline, CDR1 is SGHNT, CDR2 YYREEE (reference sequence). Trimming stripped 0 bases from V and 7 bases from J, with 8 bases between. The CDR3 reads CASSLVASNIQYF. In nucleotides, the CDR3 is TGTGCCAGCAGCTTGGTGGCCTCTAACATTCAGTACTTC.

This rearrangement joins TRBV30 to TRBJ2-5; 7 bases align to TRBD1. CDR3 size: 14 residues. Germline V gene lookup returns CDR1 GTSNPN and CDR2 SVGIG (reference sequence). The J segment lost 8 bases and the V segment lost 4 bases, leaving 13 bases of the junction unmatched. CDR3 loop: CAWTTGDAKRTQYF. DNA of the CDR3: TGTGCCTGGACCACAGGGGACGCCAAGAGAACCCAGTACTTC.

This chain links TRBV7-8 with TRBJ1-3; no firm D call. V was clipped by 1 base and J by 9 bases, with 13 bases between them. This CDR3 region has 14 residues. CDR1 is SGHVS and CDR2 is FQNEAQ in the germline V gene. CDR3 nucleotide sequence: TGTGCCAGCAGCTTAGGGGGATTTGAGGGCACCATATATTTT. It encodes CASSLGGFEGTIYF.

This clone has only one observation. This chain links TRBV7-2 with TRBJ2-3; 9 bases fit TRBD1. CDR3 length: 16 amino acids. Germline V gene lookup returns CDR1 SGHTA and CDR2 FQGNSA. Trimming cost V 0 bases and J 4 bases; bases outside gene matches: 5. CDR3 nucleotide sequence: TGTGCCAGCAGCTTAGCGGGGACAGGGCCCGCAGATACGCAGTATTTT. Its protein product is CASSLAGTGPADTQYF.

The J gene is TRBJ2-5, the V gene TRBV6-1; D might be TRBD1 or TRBD2, each matching 6 bases. The V end was cut by 8 bases, the J end by 4 bases, with 20 bases between. From germline, CDR1 is MNHNS and CDR2 SASEGT. The CDR3 consists of 15 residues. Written as DNA, the CDR3 is TGTGCCAGCCTACTTGTCGGGGGCCCAGCAGAGACCCAGTACTTC. Translating it yields CASLLVGGPAETQYF.

This chain links TRBV28 with TRBJ1-5, with D possibly TRBD1 on 5 matching bases. The CDR3 totals 15 residues. Germline V gene data show CDR1 as MDHEN and CDR2 as SYDVKM. V lost 5 bases and J lost 0, with 11 bases in between. CDR3: CASSIRQISNQPQHF. The CDR3 nucleotides read TGTGCCAGCAGTATCCGACAGATTAGCAATCAGCCCCAGCATTTT. The full variable domain, rest sourced from reference TRBV28 and TRBJ1-5, is DVKVTQSSRYLVKRTGEKVFLECVQDMDHENMFWYRQDPGLGLRLIYFSYDVKMKEKGDIPEGYSVSREKKERFSLILESASTNQTSMYLCASSIRQISNQPQHFGDGTRLSIL.

This clone has a single count. The gene calls are TRBV6-1 and TRBJ2-1, with 9 bases lining up with TRBD2. The V gene's germline CDR1 is MNHNS and CDR2 SASEGT. CDR3 length equals 15 residues. V dropped 6 bases and J dropped 1; count of bases not matched to a gene: 4. The CDR3 loop is CASREREVSYNEQFF. For the CDR3, the DNA is TGTGCCAGCAGGGAGCGGGAGGTTTCCTACAATGAGCAGTTCTTC.

CDR3 DNA: TGCGCCAGCAGCCATTCGACAGGGGGCTATGGCTACACCTTC. Translated, it gives CASSHSTGGYGYTF. V is TRBV5-1 and J is TRBJ1-2; the match to TRBD1 covers 9 bases. The V gene end was trimmed by 4 bases and the J gene end by 4 bases; junction bases not matched to a gene: 5. The CDR3 covers 14 residues. CDR1 SGHRS and CDR2 YFSETQ come from the germline V gene. Full variable domain (rest looked up from reference TRBV5-1 and TRBJ1-2): KAGVTQTPRYLIKTRGQQVTLSCSPISGHRSVSWYQQTPGQGLQFLFEYFSETQRNKGNFPGRFSGRQFSNSRSEMNVSTLELGDSALYLCASSHSTGGYGYTFGSGTRLTVV.

The V gene is TRBV5-6, the J gene TRBJ2-2; D may correspond to TRBD1 or TRBD2 (6 bases each). Trimming left V 5 bases short and J 6 bases short, with 8 bases between. The V gene's germline CDR1 is SGHDT and CDR2 YYEEEE. The CDR3 is 12 amino acids. CDR3 loop: CASSRGPGELFF. In nucleotides, the CDR3 is TGTGCCAGCAGTCGGGGGCCCGGGGAGCTGTTTTTT. The complete variable domain, with remaining parts taken from reference TRBV5-6 and TRBJ2-2, reads DAGVTQSPTHLIKTRGQQVTLRCSPKSGHDTVSWYQQALGQGPQFIFQYYEEEERQRGNFPDRFSGHQFPNYSSELNVNALLLGDSALYLCASSRGPGELFFGEGSRLTVL.

This rearrangement joins TRBV4-2 to TRBJ2-1; D is ambiguous. V lost 1 base and J 9 bases, leaving 4 bases between the germline ends. The CDR3 has 11 residues. CDR1 and CDR2 from the germline V gene are LGHNA and YNFKEQ. This chain's CDR3 is CASSQAREQFF. The CDR3 DNA reads TGTGCCAGCAGCCAAGCCCGTGAGCAGTTCTTC.

J is TRBJ2-1 and V is TRBV2; 13 bases map to TRBD2. The J segment lost 13 bases and the V segment lost 8 bases, leaving 14 bases of the junction unmatched. Germline V gene sequence: CDR1 SNHLY, CDR2 FYNNEI. The length of the CDR3 is 15 residues. The CDR3 nucleotides read TGTGCCAGCGTTCCCGGGACTAGCGGGATCCTAAGCCAGTTCTTC. Its translation is CASVPGTSGILSQFF.

The chain has TRBV7-7 and TRBJ2-2; unclear D gene. In germline, CDR1 is SSHAT, CDR2 FNYEAQ (reference sequence). Trimming removed 5 bases at V and 6 bases at J, with 19 bases between. The CDR3 totals 16 residues. CDR3 in amino acids: CASSPGGRAGPGELFF. In nucleotides, the CDR3 is TGTGCCAGCAGCCCGGGTGGGCGAGCCGGCCCCGGGGAGCTGTTTTTT.

This clone was picked up many times. The genes are TRBV18 and TRBJ2-3, with a tentative D call TRBD2 (5 bases). Germline CDR1 is KGHSH and CDR2 is LQKENI. There are 16 residues in the CDR3. Trimming pared 3 bases from V and 2 bases from J, leaving 15 bases between. CDR3 bases: TGTGCCAGCTCACCTAAGCGCTCTAGCCTCACAGATACGCAGTATTTT. The encoded protein is CASSPKRSSLTDTQYF.